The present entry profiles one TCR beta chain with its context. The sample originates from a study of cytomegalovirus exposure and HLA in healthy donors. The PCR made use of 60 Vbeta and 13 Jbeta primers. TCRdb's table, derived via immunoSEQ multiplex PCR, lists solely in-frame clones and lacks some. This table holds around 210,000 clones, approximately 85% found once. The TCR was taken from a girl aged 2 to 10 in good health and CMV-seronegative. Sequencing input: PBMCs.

The CDR3 DNA reads TGTGCCATCAGTGTTAGGGGACAGGGGGCCCGTGAAGTCGAGCAGTACTTC. Translating gives CAISVRGQGAREVEQYF. The chain joins TRBV10-3 to TRBJ2-7; 12 nucleotides agree with TRBD1. Germline V CDR1 and CDR2: ENHRY, SYGVKD. The J segment lost 6 bases and the V segment lost 4 bases, leaving 13 bases of the junction unmatched. The CDR3 is 17 residues long.